Listed here are 12 T cell receptor beta chains from one sample, sequenced in a study of T-cell memory formation after mild COVID-19. TCRdb independently ran MiXCR on the 5' RACE reads; one entry per CDR3 protein. The sample includes 250,000 to 350,000 distinct CDR3 sequences, about a sixth of them seen just once. Source material: PBMCs or a T cell subset sorted from them (not recorded which). These receptors were collected from a man in his late teens or twenties who had mild COVID-19 (a few samples of this study predate the infection). Cell type and time point are not known.

In this sample, this clonotype turned up many times. The chain couples TRBV4-3 to TRBJ2-5; D might be TRBD2 (7 bases). The CDR3 contains 17 residues. CDR1 is LGHNA, CDR2 YSLEER, per germline. V was trimmed by 4 bases and J by 4 bases, leaving 22 bases between them. In DNA, the CDR3 is TGCGCCAGCAGCCTAAGGCCTGGGGGGGGCGGAGGAGAGACCCAGTACTTC. Protein: CASSLRPGGGGGETQYF.

This chain connects TRBV12-2 to TRBJ1-1; no check of the table's D call, TRBD1, against the DNA was made. TRBV12-2 is classified as a pseudogene. The CDR3 consists of 14 residues. The CDR3 loop is CASRFTWDRGRAFF. The CDR3 DNA reads TGTGCAAGTCGCTTTACGTGGGACAGGGGGCGAGCTTTCTTT.

The chain is built from TRBV27 and TRBJ1-2; TRBD1 aligns across 7 bases. The trim removed 5 bases at V and 5 bases at J, leaving 5 bases unmatched. CDR1 and CDR2 (germline): MNHEY, SMNVEV (reference sequence). The CDR3 extends over 13 amino acids. Written as DNA, the CDR3 is TGTGCCAGCAGTCGGGACAGCAGATATGGCTACACCTTC. Its protein is CASSRDSRYGYTF.

The chain links TRBV11-2 to TRBJ2-7, with D tentatively TRBD1 (5 bases). Trimming stripped 0 bases from V and 8 bases from J, with 8 bases between. The CDR3 length is 12 residues. Germline V lookup: CDR1 SGHAT, CDR2 FQNNGV. CDR3 bases: TGTGCCAGCAGCTTAGATCCAGGGAAGCAGTACTTC. Encoded protein: CASSLDPGKQYF.

This clonotype was observed a handful of times. At one of its ends the junction is not consistent with the germline gene, which may arise from a read error. V gene TRBV11-2 combines with J gene TRBJ2-5; D gene uncertain. The CDR3 spans 12 residues. CDR1 is SGHAT and CDR2 is FQNNGV in the germline V gene. The CDR3 here is CASSLGRGDWVF. As DNA, the CDR3 is TGTGCCAGCAGCTTAGGACGCGGTGATTGGGTCTTC.

This chain links TRBV5-1 with TRBJ2-1, with D possibly called TRBD1 or TRBD2 (5 bases each). The germline V gene encodes CDR1 SGHRS and CDR2 YFSETQ. The CDR3 is made up of 14 amino acids. V lost 9 bases and J 8 bases, leaving 21 bases between the germline ends. Here the CDR3 reads CATSREGMIDEQFF. The DNA for the CDR3 is TGCGCCACCTCCCGAGAGGGGATGATCGATGAGCAGTTCTTC.

The sample holds a few counts of this clonotype. The CDR3 region has the DNA TGTGCCAGCAGCCCAGAGGTCGGCACTGAAGCTTTCTTT. It codes for CASSPEVGTEAFF. The V and J genes are TRBV12-3 or TRBV12-4 and TRBJ1-1; D gene ambiguous. The V end was cut by 6 bases, the J end by 4 bases, with 12 bases between. This CDR3 is 13 amino acids long.

This clonotype occurred a few times. V gene TRBV3-1 combines with J gene TRBJ2-2; no firm D call. Germline V gene sequence: CDR1 LGHDT, CDR2 YNNKEL (reference sequence). Trimming removed 6 bases from V and 6 bases from J, with 11 bases in between. This CDR3 is 13 amino acids long. The CDR3 DNA is TGTGCCAGCAGTCGGGTTGCCCCCGGGGAGCTGTTTTTT. As protein: CASSRVAPGELFF.

The V call is TRBV11-2, the J call TRBJ1-3; D is possibly TRBD1 (6 bases). V dropped 4 bases and J dropped 2 bases, with 21 bases sitting between them. This CDR3 is built from 18 residues. CDR1 is SGHAT and CDR2 is FQNNGV in the germline V gene. The CDR3, as DNA: TGTGCCAGCAGCTCCTCCTCGGGGGCAGGGAGTCCTGGAAACACCATATATTTT. Amino acids: CASSSSSGAGSPGNTIYF.

The chain uses TRBV9 and TRBJ2-2; no clear D gene. V gave up 1 base and J gave up 0 bases, with 22 bases separating them. This CDR3 contains 20 residues. Looked up from germline, CDR1 is SGDLS and CDR2 is YYNGEE. The CDR3 is CASSVRSAAPSVTNTGELFF. CDR3 nucleotides: TGTGCCAGCAGCGTAAGATCGGCAGCTCCCTCCGTTACGAACACCGGGGAGCTGTTTTTT.

This chain's CDR3 is CASSLNGNKQFF. The CDR3 DNA reads TGTGCCAGCAGTCTTAACGGGAATAAACAGTTCTTC. This rearrangement joins TRBV12-3 or TRBV12-4 to TRBJ2-1; possible D gene TRBD2, 5 bases. CDR3 length: 12 residues. The V and J ends lost 5 bases and 13 bases respectively, with 15 bases between them.

This sequence joins TRBV28 and TRBJ1-5, with D unresolved. Germline CDR1 and CDR2: MDHEN and SYDVKM. The CDR3 is made up of 17 amino acids. Between the trimmed V and J ends, which lost 5 bases and 0 bases, there was a span of 17 bases. This CDR3 is CASSPPWGSYSNQPQHF. In DNA, the CDR3 is TGTGCCAGCAGTCCACCATGGGGTAGCTATAGCAATCAGCCCCAGCATTTT. Based on the CDR3 plus reference TRBV28 and TRBJ1-5, the full variable domain is DVKVTQSSRYLVKRTGEKVFLECVQDMDHENMFWYRQDPGLGLRLIYFSYDVKMKEKGDIPEGYSVSREKKERFSLILESASTNQTSMYLCASSPPWGSYSNQPQHFGDGTRLSIL.